This T cell receptor (beta chain) was captured by sequencing in a study of metastatic and nonmetastatic thyroid tumors. About the study: Repertoires were compared across blood and tumor or nodule tissue from malignant and benign thyroid patients.

All patients were untreated before thyroid surgery. Whole-study results and caveats: The reported finding was significantly higher TCR beta diversity in malignant thyroid tumors relative to benign nodules, in blood and tumor.

Original handling: Construction of a distant-metastasis classifier for papillary thyroid cancer relied on CDR3 differences across clinicopathological groups. TCRdb reanalyzed the PCR reads via MiXCR. TCRdb's processing, not the authors' own work, is the source of the V and J calls. The sample consists of about 90,000 clones, approximately 9% of them appearing once. The CDR3 totals 12 residues. V was shortened by 6 bases and J by 5 bases, with 9 bases between the two germline ends. Germline lookup yields CDR1 KGHDR and CDR2 SFDVKD. This clone occurred many times. Antigen: not known. The TCR sequence derives from a female donor with papillary thyroid cancer or a benign thyroid nodule (not recorded which). Some clones in this sample may be carry-over from other donors' samples. The gene calls are TRBV24-1 and TRBJ2-5, with a possible D match to TRBD2 (6 bases). The specimen was blood. The CDR3 coding sequence is TGTGCCACCAGTTGGGGGGATGAGACCCAGTACTTC. It yields the protein CATSWGDETQYF.